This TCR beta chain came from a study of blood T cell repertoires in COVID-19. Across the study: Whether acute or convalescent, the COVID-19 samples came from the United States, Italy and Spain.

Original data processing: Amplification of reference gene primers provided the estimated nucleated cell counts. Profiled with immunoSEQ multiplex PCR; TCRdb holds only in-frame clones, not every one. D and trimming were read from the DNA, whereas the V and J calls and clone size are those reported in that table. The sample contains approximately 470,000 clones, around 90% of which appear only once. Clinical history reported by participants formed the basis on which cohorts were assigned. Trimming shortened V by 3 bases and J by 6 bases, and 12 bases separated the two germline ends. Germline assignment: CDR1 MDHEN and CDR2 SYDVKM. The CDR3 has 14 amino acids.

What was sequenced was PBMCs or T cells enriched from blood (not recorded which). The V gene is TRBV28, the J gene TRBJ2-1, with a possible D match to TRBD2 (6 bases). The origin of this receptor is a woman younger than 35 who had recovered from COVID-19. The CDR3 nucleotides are TGTGCCAGCAGTTTGGGGACTTCCGGCAATGAGCAGTTCTTC. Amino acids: CASSLGTSGNEQFF.